These 31 T cell receptor beta chains came from one sample sequenced in a study of regulatory T cells in long-lasting Graves disease. This sample's time point: persistent/refractory GD, antithyroid drugs over 5 years with positive TRAb. TCR sequences were obtained from RNA taken from PBMCs. Construction of the TCR beta libraries employed iRepertoire HTBI primers in conjunction with Arm-PCR of CDR3 regions. TCRdb re-called the multiplex PCR reads with MiXCR, one entry per CDR3 protein. This table has about 470,000 distinct CDR3 sequences, around 21% appearing once. The sample here was peripheral blood mononuclear cells (PBMCs), taken when the disease was refractory, from a patient treated with antithyroid drugs. The receptors shown here come from a female donor with Graves disease.

This clonotype was recorded a few times. This chain links TRBV5-6 with TRBJ2-7; TRBD1 is a possible D gene (6 bases). V lost 4 bases to trimming and J lost 5 bases, with 10 bases between them. CDR1 and CDR2 from the germline V gene are SGHDT and YYEEEE. The CDR3 extends over 12 amino acids. The CDR3 region has the DNA TGTGCCAGCAGCGTCTCAGGGGACGAGCAGTACTTC. Encoded protein: CASSVSGDEQYF.

This clonotype turned up a few times. The chain carries TRBV19 and TRBJ1-1, with D possibly TRBD1 on 5 matching bases. The CDR3 runs 13 residues. V was cut by 1 base and J by 5 bases, with 8 bases left in between. In germline, CDR1 is LNHDA, CDR2 SQIVND (reference sequence). CDR3 sequence reads: CASSIGGATEAFF. DNA of the CDR3: TGTGCCAGTAGTATAGGTGGGGCGACTGAAGCTTTCTTT.

The rearrangement uses TRBV19 and TRBJ1-5, with 9 nucleotides matching TRBD1. CDR1 is LNHDA, CDR2 SQIVND, per germline (reference sequence). There are 16 residues in the CDR3. Trimming cost V 10 bases and J 0 bases; bases outside gene matches: 10. CDR3 protein: CATSTTGGRSNQPQHF. The DNA for the CDR3 is TGTGCCACTTCGACGACAGGGGGACGTAGCAATCAGCCCCAGCATTTT.

The V call is TRBV27, the J call TRBJ1-5; 7 bases map to TRBD1. The CDR3 consists of 15 residues. Per germline, CDR1 MNHEY and CDR2 SMNVEV (reference sequence). Germline trimming cut 4 bases from V and 4 bases from J; bases unmatched to any gene: 7. CDR3: CASSSDRRTNQPQHF. The CDR3 DNA reads as TGTGCCAGCAGTTCGGACAGGAGAACTAATCAGCCCCAGCATTTT.

V usage is TRBV13 and J usage is TRBJ1-1, with TRBD1 matching over 9 bases. From germline, CDR1 is PRHDT and CDR2 FYEKMQ (reference sequence). The CDR3 sequence is 14 residues long. With V trimmed by 4 bases and J by 5 bases, 5 bases remained unmatched. CDR3 amino acids: CASSYGQGLTEAFF. The CDR3 DNA follows: TGTGCCAGCAGCTACGGACAGGGGTTAACTGAAGCTTTCTTT.

This clonotype was detected many times. This chain connects TRBV28 to TRBJ1-1; D unresolved. This CDR3 has 14 amino acids. V was shortened by 6 bases and J by 2 bases, with 13 bases between the two germline ends. Per germline, CDR1 MDHEN and CDR2 SYDVKM. The CDR3 nucleotides are TGTGCCAGCAGCCTCAGGACTGCAAACACTGAAGCTTTCTTT. This codes for CASSLRTANTEAFF.

This clonotype was seen repeatedly, ten times or more. The rearrangement links TRBV7-8 to TRBJ1-6; D possibly corresponds to TRBD1 (6 bases). The length of the CDR3 is 15 residues. V shed 1 base and J shed 8 bases, with 12 bases lying between them. Germline V gene sequence: CDR1 SGHVS, CDR2 FQNEAQ. The CDR3 reads CASSLVAPGDSPLHF. The CDR3 DNA is TGTGCCAGCAGCTTAGTAGCCCCAGGGGATTCACCCCTCCACTTT.

As to this clonotype: At one end, the junction sequence differs from germline, possibly due to a read error. This sequence joins TRBV7-7 and TRBJ2-7; D not certain. Germline-derived CDR1 and CDR2 are SSHAT and FNYEAQ (reference sequence). The CDR3 runs 15 residues. In DNA form, the CDR3 reads TGTGCTAGCAGCTTAGGAATGAGTGGGGTGGACGAGCAGTACTTC. It codes for CASSLGMSGVDEQYF. The full variable domain, its missing parts supplied by reference TRBV7-7 and TRBJ2-7, is GAGVSQSPRYKVTKRGQDVTLRCDPISSHATLYWYQQALGQGPEFLTYFNYEAQPDKSGLPSDRFSAERPEGSISTLTIQRTEQRDSAMYRCASSLGMSGVDEQYFGPGTRLTVT.

This clonotype showed up many times. This chain links TRBV28 with TRBJ1-2; D is uncertain. Germline lookup yields CDR1 MDHEN and CDR2 SYDVKM. V was pared by 2 bases and J by 6 bases, with 10 bases between. This CDR3 is built from 13 residues. CDR3 nucleotides: TGTGCCAGCAGTTTACCAGGCCTAGATGGCTACACCTTC. Its translation: CASSLPGLDGYTF.

The V call is TRBV19, the J call TRBJ1-6; TRBD1 might be the D (5 bases). CDR3 length equals 14 residues. From germline, CDR1 is LNHDA and CDR2 SQIVND (reference sequence). Deletions cut 3 bases from V and 8 bases from J, with 11 bases between. The chain's CDR3 is CASSIWGNYSPLHF. The CDR3 region has the DNA TGTGCCAGTAGTATCTGGGGGAACTATTCACCCCTCCACTTT.

This clonotype was detected many times. The V gene is TRBV27, the J gene TRBJ2-7; D is possibly TRBD1 (5 bases). The germline V gene encodes CDR1 MNHEY and CDR2 SMNVEV (reference sequence). The CDR3 contains 15 residues. The ends were cut back, 3 bases at V and 0 bases at J, with 12 bases in the middle. CDR3 region: CASSFDSTSSYEQYF. CDR3 nucleotide sequence: TGTGCCAGCAGTTTCGACAGCACGTCCTCCTACGAGCAGTACTTC.

This sequence joins TRBV19 and TRBJ2-1; D might be TRBD1 (6 bases). V lost 6 bases and J lost 4, with 13 bases in between. CDR3 length equals 14 residues. CDR1 is LNHDA, CDR2 SQIVND, per germline (reference sequence). The CDR3 here is CASSELTGYNEQFF. In DNA, the CDR3 is TGTGCCAGTAGCGAACTGACAGGTTACAATGAGCAGTTCTTC.

Ten or more counts support this clonotype. This chain connects TRBV5-1 to TRBJ2-7; no clear D gene. The CDR3 is 14 residues long. V lost 0 bases and J 2 bases, leaving 9 bases between the germline ends. Germline loops: CDR1 SGHRS, CDR2 YFSETQ. The CDR3 loop reads CASSLGSVTYEQYF. CDR3 coding DNA: TGCGCCAGCAGCTTGGGAAGCGTCACCTACGAGCAGTACTTC.

Ten or more counts support this clonotype. The J gene is TRBJ2-7, the V gene TRBV29-1, with D perhaps given as TRBD1 or TRBD2 (5 bases each). V dropped 7 bases and J dropped 6 bases, with 19 bases sitting between them. Germline CDR1 is SQVTM and CDR2 is ANQGSEA. The CDR3 is made up of 13 amino acids. This CDR3 is CSAVFGTLVEQYF. In DNA form, the CDR3 reads TGCAGCGCTGTCTTTGGGACCCTAGTCGAGCAGTACTTC.

On this clonotype itself: With only one base between it and a far larger clone, this is likely a read error. The CDR3 spells CASSESSYGQYF. CDR3 DNA sequence: TGTGCCAGCAGTGAATCGAGCTACGGGCAGTACTTC. The genes are TRBV6-4 and TRBJ2-7; D not certain. The CDR3 totals 12 residues. Germline CDR1 MRHNA, CDR2 SNTAGT.

This chain connects TRBV12-3 or TRBV12-4 to TRBJ1-1; 8 bases are a match to TRBD1. CDR3 length equals 14 residues. Trimming cost V 8 bases and J 6 bases; bases outside gene matches: 11. The CDR3 protein is CASGWTGRFPEAFF. The DNA of the CDR3 is TGTGCCAGCGGGTGGACAGGGCGGTTTCCTGAAGCTTTCTTT.

This clonotype was recorded a few times. Germline is not matched at one junction end, which may reflect a read error. The rearrangement links TRBV2 to TRBJ2-4; weak D call: TRBD2 (6 bases). CDR3 length equals 10 residues. The germline gives CDR1 SNHLY, CDR2 FYNNEI. CDR3 loop: CASSLRDAIF. CDR3 nucleotides: TGTGCCAGCAGCCTGCGGGACGCAATCTTC.

This clonotype was detected only once. DNA for the CDR3: TGTGCCAGCAGTCGTCTAGCCGGGACAGGGGGCCACGGGGAGCTGTTTTTT. This gives the protein CASSRLAGTGGHGELFF. The rearrangement links TRBV7-9 to TRBJ2-2, with 12 bases aligning to TRBD1. CDR1 is SEHNR, CDR2 FQNEAQ, per germline (reference sequence). Losses at the gene ends were 6 bases for V and 7 bases for J; bases not matched to a gene: 12. There are 17 residues in the CDR3.

Many counts were recorded for this clonotype. V usage is TRBV5-1 and J usage is TRBJ1-2; 7 nucleotides agree with TRBD1. V dropped 4 bases and J dropped 8; count of bases not matched to a gene: 11. The CDR3 is 14 amino acids. Germline V lookup: CDR1 SGHRS, CDR2 YFSETQ. CDR3 residues: CASSTDRASRGYTF. The CDR3 nucleotides are TGCGCCAGCAGCACAGACAGGGCCTCTCGCGGCTACACCTTC.

This clonotype was counted many times. The rearrangement links TRBV18 to TRBJ1-4; possible D gene TRBD1, 6 bases. Germline lookup yields CDR1 KGHSH and CDR2 LQKENI. The length of the CDR3 is 14 residues. V was clipped by 3 bases and J by 10 bases, with 15 bases between them. In DNA form, the CDR3 reads TGTGCCAGCTCACCGGGACAATCCTGGGGAAAACTGTTTTTT. This codes for CASSPGQSWGKLFF.

This clonotype was observed a handful of times. This rearrangement joins TRBV28 to TRBJ1-4; D is ambiguous. Germline V gene lookup returns CDR1 MDHEN and CDR2 SYDVKM. Trimming stripped 5 bases from V and 3 bases from J, with 16 bases between. The CDR3 is made up of 16 amino acids. The CDR3 reads CASSPYNLGANEKLFF. CDR3 coding DNA: TGTGCCAGCAGTCCCTATAATTTAGGAGCTAATGAAAAACTGTTTTTT.

This clonotype was seen many times. V usage is TRBV18 and J usage is TRBJ1-1; maybe TRBD1 (6 bases). Deletions cut 1 base from V and 4 bases from J, with 10 bases between. The CDR3 has 14 amino acids. Per germline, CDR1 KGHSH and CDR2 LQKENI. Here the CDR3 reads CASSPQGVVTEAFF. CDR3 DNA sequence: TGTGCCAGCTCACCACAGGGGGTTGTCACTGAAGCTTTCTTT.

This clonotype was observed at least ten times. This chain links TRBV11-2 with TRBJ2-7; no definite D call. Trimming removed 1 base at V and 2 bases at J, with 9 bases between. Germline V gene lookup returns CDR1 SGHAT and CDR2 FQNNGV. CDR3 length: 14 amino acids. The CDR3 sequence is CASSLGVEAYEQYF. The CDR3 region has the DNA TGTGCCAGCAGCTTAGGGGTAGAAGCCTACGAGCAGTACTTC.

There are many counts of this clonotype. The CDR3 sequence is CSRPGPFGYEQYF. As DNA, the CDR3 is TGCTCCCGTCCCGGGCCCTTTGGCTACGAGCAGTACTTC. The J gene is TRBJ2-7, the V gene TRBV20-1, with D uncertain. The germline CDR1 and CDR2 sequences are DFQATT and SNEGSKA (reference sequence). CDR3 size: 13 residues.

This chain uses TRBV12-3 or TRBV12-4 with TRBJ2-5; tentatively, D is TRBD1 or TRBD2 (6 bases each). The CDR3 covers 14 residues. V shed 10 bases and J shed 5 bases, with 20 bases lying between them. CDR3 coding DNA: TGTGCCACTGGCAGGGCGGGAAGGGGGGAGACCCAGTACTTC. It translates to CATGRAGRGETQYF.

This chain links TRBV19 with TRBJ2-2; D possibly corresponds to TRBD2 (6 bases). Germline loops: CDR1 LNHDA, CDR2 SQIVND (reference sequence). The CDR3 totals 14 residues. V shed 9 bases and J shed 2 bases, with 13 bases lying between them. DNA for the CDR3: TGTGCCAGCGGAAGCGGGCTTAACACCGGGGAGCTGTTTTTT. Amino acid sequence: CASGSGLNTGELFF.

The gene calls are TRBV20-1 and TRBJ1-3, with TRBD1 identical over 8 bases. Germline CDR1 DFQATT, CDR2 SNEGSKA (reference sequence). The V and J ends lost 3 bases and 0 bases, in that order; junction bases with no gene match: 4. This CDR3 is built from 15 residues. CDR3 loop: CSARDTGGSGNTIYF. The DNA for the CDR3 is TGCAGTGCTAGGGACACAGGGGGCTCTGGAAACACCATATATTTT.

The table lists this clonotype with a few counts. The chain carries TRBV28 and TRBJ2-2; D is possibly TRBD1 (6 bases). The CDR3 consists of 17 residues. V was clipped by 8 bases and J by 0 bases, with 19 bases between them. The germline V gene has CDR1 MDHEN and CDR2 SYDVKM. The DNA for the CDR3 is TGTGCCAGCCTCCCTGGGGGCGTAGGCGCGAACACCGGGGAGCTGTTTTTT. It is translated as CASLPGGVGANTGELFF.

This clonotype was seen only a few times. One junction end disagrees with the germline gene, perhaps due to a read error. This rearrangement joins TRBV6-1 to TRBJ2-3, with 9 bases matching TRBD1. The CDR3 sequence is 11 residues long. CDR1 MNHNS and CDR2 SASEGT come from the germline V gene. The CDR3 spells CASGNTGGDSF. The CDR3 DNA sequence: TGTGCCAGCGGCAATACAGGGGGCGATTCATTT.

This chain joins TRBV20-1 and TRBJ2-2; D unresolved. The germline V and J ends were trimmed by 3 bases and 6 bases, with 8 bases remaining between them. The CDR3 is made up of 12 amino acids. Germline V gene data show CDR1 as DFQATT and CDR2 as SNEGSKA (reference sequence). Here the CDR3 reads CSASDNAGELFF. The CDR3 coding sequence is TGCAGTGCTAGCGACAACGCCGGGGAGCTGTTTTTT.

The rearrangement uses TRBV6-1 and TRBJ2-2, with 8 bases aligning to TRBD1. The CDR3 loop spans 15 amino acids. The J segment lost 5 bases and the V segment lost 7 bases, leaving 9 bases of the junction unmatched. Germline CDR1 MNHNS, CDR2 SASEGT. The CDR3 here is CASTSRGLGTGELFF. CDR3 nucleotide sequence: TGTGCCAGCACCTCCAGGGGGCTGGGTACCGGGGAGCTGTTTTTT.